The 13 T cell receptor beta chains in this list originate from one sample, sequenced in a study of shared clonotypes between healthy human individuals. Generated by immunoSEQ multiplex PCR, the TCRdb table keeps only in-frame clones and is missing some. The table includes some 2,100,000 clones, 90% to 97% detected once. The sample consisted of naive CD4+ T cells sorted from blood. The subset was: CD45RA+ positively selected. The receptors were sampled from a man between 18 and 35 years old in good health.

The CDR3: CASSLDPRAGGYTF. Here the CDR3 DNA reads TGCGCCAGCAGCTTGGATCCCCGAGCCGGTGGCTACACCTTC. The chain recombines TRBV5-1 with TRBJ1-2; D call uncertain. From germline, CDR1 is SGHRS and CDR2 YFSETQ. Trimming cost V 0 bases and J 7 bases, with 13 bases left between them. This CDR3 region has 14 residues. The entire variable domain, with the rest obtained from reference TRBV5-1 and TRBJ1-2, is as follows: KAGVTQTPRYLIKTRGQQVTLSCSPISGHRSVSWYQQTPGQGLQFLFEYFSETQRNKGNFPGRFSGRQFSNSRSEMNVSTLELGDSALYLCASSLDPRAGGYTFGSGTRLTVV.

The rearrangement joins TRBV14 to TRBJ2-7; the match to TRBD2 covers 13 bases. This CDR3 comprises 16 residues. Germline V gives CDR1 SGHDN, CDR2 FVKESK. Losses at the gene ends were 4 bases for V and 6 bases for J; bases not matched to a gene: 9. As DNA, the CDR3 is TGTGCCAGCAGCCGCTCAGGACTAGCGGGAGCGTCCGAGCAGTACTTC. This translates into CASSRSGLAGASEQYF.

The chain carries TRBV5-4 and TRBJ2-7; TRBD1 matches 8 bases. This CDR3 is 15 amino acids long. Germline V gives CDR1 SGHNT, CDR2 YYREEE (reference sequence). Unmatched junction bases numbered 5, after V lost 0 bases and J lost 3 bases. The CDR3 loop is CASSLVGQGIYEQYF. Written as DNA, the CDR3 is TGTGCCAGCAGCTTGGTTGGACAGGGTATCTACGAGCAGTACTTC.

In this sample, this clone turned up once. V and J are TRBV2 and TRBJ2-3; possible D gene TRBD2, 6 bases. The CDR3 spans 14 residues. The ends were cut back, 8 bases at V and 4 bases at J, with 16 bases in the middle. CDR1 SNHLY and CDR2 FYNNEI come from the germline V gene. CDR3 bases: TGTGCCAGCCTGTCGGGGGTACTGGCAGATACGCAGTATTTT. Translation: CASLSGVLADTQYF.

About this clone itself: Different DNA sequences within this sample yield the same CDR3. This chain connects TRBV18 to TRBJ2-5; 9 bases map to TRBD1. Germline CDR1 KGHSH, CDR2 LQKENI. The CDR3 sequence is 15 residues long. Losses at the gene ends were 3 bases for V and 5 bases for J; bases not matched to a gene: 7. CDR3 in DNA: TGTGCCAGCTCACCTCCGGGACAGGGTGGGGAGACCCAGTACTTC. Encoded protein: CASSPPGQGGETQYF.

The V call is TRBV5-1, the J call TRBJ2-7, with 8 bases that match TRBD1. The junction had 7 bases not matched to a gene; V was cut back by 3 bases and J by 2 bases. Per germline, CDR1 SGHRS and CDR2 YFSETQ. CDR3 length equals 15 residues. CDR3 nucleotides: TGCGCCAGCAGCTGGGGGGACAGGAACACCTACGAGCAGTACTTC. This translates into CASSWGDRNTYEQYF.

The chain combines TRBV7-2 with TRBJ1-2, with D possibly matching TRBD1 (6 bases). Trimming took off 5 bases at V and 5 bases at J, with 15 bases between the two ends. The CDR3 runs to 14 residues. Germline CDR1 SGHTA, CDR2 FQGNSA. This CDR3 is CASSPSGQTYGYTF. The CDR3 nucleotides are TGTGCCAGCAGCCCTTCGGGACAAACGTATGGCTACACCTTC.

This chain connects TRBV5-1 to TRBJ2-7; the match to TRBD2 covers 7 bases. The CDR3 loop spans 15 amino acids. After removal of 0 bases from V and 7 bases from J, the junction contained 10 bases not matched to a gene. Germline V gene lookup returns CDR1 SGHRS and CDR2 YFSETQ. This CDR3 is CASSLEGGPREEQYF. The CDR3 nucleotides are TGCGCCAGCAGCTTGGAGGGAGGGCCTCGGGAAGAGCAGTACTTC.

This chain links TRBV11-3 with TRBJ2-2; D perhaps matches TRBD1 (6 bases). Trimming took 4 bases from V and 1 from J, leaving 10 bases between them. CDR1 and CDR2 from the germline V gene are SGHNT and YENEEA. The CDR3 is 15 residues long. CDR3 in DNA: TGTGCCAGCAGCTCGTCGGGACAGAACACCGGGGAGCTGTTTTTT. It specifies CASSSSGQNTGELFF.

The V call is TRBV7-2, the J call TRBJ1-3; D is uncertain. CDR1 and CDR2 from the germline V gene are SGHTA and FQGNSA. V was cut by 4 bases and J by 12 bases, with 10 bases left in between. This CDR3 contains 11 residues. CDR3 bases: TGTGCCAGCAGCTCCCGAGGCGGCATATATTTT. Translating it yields CASSSRGGIYF.

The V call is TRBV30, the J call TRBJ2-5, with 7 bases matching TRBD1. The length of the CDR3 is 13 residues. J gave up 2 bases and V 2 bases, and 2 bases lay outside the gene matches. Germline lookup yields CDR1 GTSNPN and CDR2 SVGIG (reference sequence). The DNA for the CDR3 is TGTGCCTGGAGTAGACAGGGACAAGAGACCCAGTACTTC. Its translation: CAWSRQGQETQYF.

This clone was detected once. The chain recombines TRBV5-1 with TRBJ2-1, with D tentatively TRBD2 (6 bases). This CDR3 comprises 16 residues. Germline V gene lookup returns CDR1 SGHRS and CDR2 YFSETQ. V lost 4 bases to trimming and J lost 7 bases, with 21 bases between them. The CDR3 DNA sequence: TGCGCCAGCAGCCCGCCCGGACTTGCGGGGCGGAATGAGCAGTTCTTC. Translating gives CASSPPGLAGRNEQFF.

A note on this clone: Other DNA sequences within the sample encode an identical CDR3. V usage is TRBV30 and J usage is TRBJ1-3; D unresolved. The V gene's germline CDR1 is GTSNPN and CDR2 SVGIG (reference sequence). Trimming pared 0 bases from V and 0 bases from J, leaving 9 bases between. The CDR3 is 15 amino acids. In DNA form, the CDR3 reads TGTGCCTGGAGTGTGGGTGCCGCCTCTGGAAACACCATATATTTT. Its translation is CAWSVGAASGNTIYF.